Following are 20 T cell receptor beta chains from one sample sequenced in a study of cytomegalovirus exposure and HLA in healthy donors. Primers for the PCR totalled 60 Vbeta and 13 Jbeta. Produced via immunoSEQ multiplex PCR; TCRdb's table is partial and in-frame only. The table records around 140,000 clones, just under 85% of them present only once. Sequencing used PBMCs. The receptors were sampled from a woman aged 55-70 years in good health and CMV-seropositive.

This clone has a count of ten or more. This chain connects TRBV7-6 to TRBJ2-2; 7 bases line up with TRBD1. Unmatched junction bases numbered 7, after V lost 2 bases and J lost 1 base. This CDR3 contains 17 residues. Looked up from germline, CDR1 is SGHVS and CDR2 is FNYEAQ. CDR3 sequence reads: CASSLLSRDRNTGELFF. The CDR3 DNA reads TGTGCCAGCAGCTTACTTTCCCGGGACAGGAACACCGGGGAGCTGTTTTTT. Supplemented by reference TRBV7-6 and TRBJ2-2, the full variable domain reads GAGVSQSPRYKVTKRGQDVALRCDPISGHVSLYWYRQALGQGPEFLTYFNYEAQQDKSGLPNDRFSAERPEGSISTLTIQRTEQRDSAMYRCASSLLSRDRNTGELFFGEGSRLTVL.

This clone was counted a single time. This chain joins TRBV7-2 and TRBJ2-5; TRBD2 agrees at 10 bases. V was clipped by 2 bases and J by 5 bases; unmatched bases: 8. CDR3 length equals 16 residues. Germline CDR1 and CDR2: SGHTA and FQGNSA. In DNA, the CDR3 is TGTGCCAGCAGCTTAAGGCTAGCGGGAGCTTGGGAGACCCAGTACTTC. Encoded protein: CASSLRLAGAWETQYF. The variable domain in full, with the rest retrieved from reference TRBV7-2 and TRBJ2-5, is GAGVSQSPSNKVTEKGKDVELRCDPISGHTALYWYRQSLGQGLEFLIYFQGNSAPDKSGLPSDRFSAERTGGSVSTLTIQRTQQEDSAVYLCASSLRLAGAWETQYFGPGTRLLVL.

The chain recombines TRBV2 with TRBJ1-1; D is undetermined. Trimming removed 7 bases at V and 6 bases at J, with 18 bases between. The CDR3 covers 14 residues. Germline V gene sequence: CDR1 SNHLY, CDR2 FYNNEI. CDR3 residues: CASIRGVNDPEAFF. CDR3 coding DNA: TGTGCCAGCATAAGAGGAGTCAATGATCCTGAAGCTTTCTTT.

This clone was observed a handful of times. The J gene is TRBJ2-3, the V gene TRBV18; a possible D gene is TRBD2 (8 bases). The CDR3 is made up of 16 amino acids. V was pared by 3 bases and J by 6 bases, with 19 bases between. Germline V gene lookup returns CDR1 KGHSH and CDR2 LQKENI. The CDR3 DNA follows: TGTGCCAGCTCACCCCGCCCCGGGAGGGGGCCCGATACGCAGTATTTT. Its translation is CASSPRPGRGPDTQYF.

The chain is built from TRBV4-3 and TRBJ1-5; possible D gene TRBD1, 6 bases. The V end was cut by 0 bases, the J end by 2 bases, with 11 bases between. CDR3 length equals 16 residues. The germline gives CDR1 LGHNA, CDR2 YSLEER. CDR3 sequence: CASSQDWYRGNQPQHF. CDR3 bases: TGCGCCAGCAGCCAAGATTGGTACAGGGGCAATCAGCCCCAGCATTTT.

The V and J genes are TRBV7-6 and TRBJ1-4; possible D gene TRBD1, 6 bases. In germline, CDR1 is SGHVS, CDR2 FNYEAQ. The CDR3 has 16 amino acids. Trimming removed 5 bases from V and 8 bases from J, with 21 bases in between. Written as DNA, the CDR3 is TGTGCCAGCAGCGTTCGTAGCAGGGGTTGGGAAGAAAAACTGTTTTTT. Protein sequence: CASSVRSRGWEEKLFF.

Written as DNA, the CDR3 is TGCGCCAGCAGCCAAGTCTTTCGCAGGGGGAATGAAAAACTGTTTTTT. It translates to CASSQVFRRGNEKLFF. The chain joins TRBV4-1 to TRBJ1-4; 7 nucleotides line up with TRBD1. The CDR3 is 16 residues long. Trimming cost V 1 base and J 5 bases; bases outside gene matches: 7. The germline V gene has CDR1 MGHRA and CDR2 YSYEKL.

The rearrangement uses TRBV15 and TRBJ1-1; D uncertain. Germline values: CDR1 LNHNV, CDR2 YYDKDF (reference sequence). Trimming pared 5 bases from V and 2 bases from J, leaving 12 bases between. This CDR3 is built from 14 residues. The CDR3: CATSDPADNTEAFF. The CDR3 bases are TGTGCCACCAGCGACCCCGCGGATAACACTGAAGCTTTCTTT.

The chain joins TRBV7-2 to TRBJ2-2; weak D call: TRBD2 (5 bases). The germline V and J ends were trimmed by 6 bases and 0 bases, with 8 bases remaining between them. Germline V lookup: CDR1 SGHTA, CDR2 FQGNSA. The CDR3 loop spans 14 amino acids. This CDR3 is CASRLGTNTGELFF. The CDR3 nucleotides read TGTGCCAGCAGGCTCGGGACGAACACCGGGGAGCTGTTTTTT.

The V call is TRBV4-1, the J call TRBJ2-1; 11 bases are shared with TRBD2. Germline V gene data show CDR1 as MGHRA and CDR2 as YSYEKL. The ends lost 4 bases at V and 4 bases at J; junction bases unmatched: 9. This CDR3 is 17 amino acids long. The CDR3 DNA follows: TGCGCCAGCAGCCGAGTACCGACTAGCGGGGAGTACAATGAGCAGTTCTTC. The encoded protein is CASSRVPTSGEYNEQFF.

The V and J genes are TRBV28 and TRBJ1-1; 10 bases are shared with TRBD1. CDR3 length: 16 residues. The germline gives CDR1 MDHEN, CDR2 SYDVKM. V shed 4 bases and J 2 bases; nucleotides not matched to a gene: 7. CDR3 bases: TGTGCCAGCAGTTCCCCGGGACAGGGGAGCAACACTGAAGCTTTCTTT. Its protein is CASSSPGQGSNTEAFF.

The V and J genes are TRBV19 and TRBJ1-2, with TRBD1 matching 7 bases. J gave up 0 bases and V 5 bases, and 6 bases lay outside the gene matches. The CDR3 has 15 residues. Germline assignment: CDR1 LNHDA and CDR2 SQIVND (reference sequence). CDR3 loop: CASSLWGQTNYGYTF. CDR3 in DNA: TGTGCCAGTAGTCTTTGGGGACAGACTAACTATGGCTACACCTTC.

The chain employs TRBV19 and TRBJ2-1; TRBD2 agrees at 13 bases. V gave up 8 bases and J gave up 5 bases; unmatched junction bases: 0. Looked up from germline, CDR1 is LNHDA and CDR2 is SQIVND (reference sequence). This CDR3 spans 13 amino acids. In DNA form, the CDR3 reads TGTGCCAGTGGACTAGCGGGAGACAATGAGCAGTTCTTC. Protein product: CASGLAGDNEQFF. The full variable domain, its missing parts supplied by reference TRBV19 and TRBJ2-1, is DGGITQSPKYLFRKEGQNVTLSCEQNLNHDAMYWYRQDPGQGLRLIYYSQIVNDFQKGDIAEGYSVSREKKESFPLTVTSAQKNPTAFYLCASGLAGDNEQFFGPGTRLTVL.

This clone was picked up a small number of times. This chain joins TRBV5-1 and TRBJ1-6, with D perhaps TRBD1 (6 bases). The germline CDR1 and CDR2 sequences are SGHRS and YFSETQ. Trimming cost V 4 bases and J 5 bases, with 10 bases left between them. The CDR3 runs to 14 residues. The CDR3, as DNA: TGCGCCAGCAGCCTGACAGGCGATAATTCACCCCTCCACTTT. It specifies CASSLTGDNSPLHF.

This rearrangement joins TRBV6-1 to TRBJ2-3, with TRBD1 matching 9 bases. The CDR3 has 15 residues. Germline-derived CDR1 and CDR2 are MNHNS and SASEGT. Trimming removed 7 bases from V and 3 bases from J; junction bases left unmatched: 8. Written as DNA, the CDR3 is TGTGCCAGCAATTATGACAGGGGGAAGACAGATACGCAGTATTTT. Translated, it gives CASNYDRGKTDTQYF.

The rearrangement joins TRBV6-1 to TRBJ2-4; 8 bases line up with TRBD2. Per the germline V gene, CDR1 is MNHNS and CDR2 is SASEGT. The CDR3 spans 17 residues. The J segment lost 6 bases and the V segment lost 2 bases, leaving 12 bases of the junction unmatched. The CDR3: CASSEQGSGIGLNIQYF. Here the CDR3 DNA reads TGTGCCAGCAGTGAACAGGGTAGCGGGATTGGGTTAAACATTCAGTACTTC.

This clone was detected a few times. CDR3 sequence reads: CASSSRDYSYEQYF. The CDR3 nucleotides are TGTGCCAGCAGTTCTCGGGACTACTCCTACGAGCAGTACTTC. V usage is TRBV11-3 and J usage is TRBJ2-7, with 7 bases matching TRBD2. CDR3 length: 14 amino acids. The trim removed 6 bases at V and 0 bases at J, leaving 5 bases unmatched. Germline V gene lookup returns CDR1 SGHNT and CDR2 YENEEA.

Only a few counts were recorded for this clone. The chain uses TRBV11-3 and TRBJ1-1; tentative D call: TRBD1 (6 bases). Germline lookup yields CDR1 SGHNT and CDR2 YENEEA. This CDR3 comprises 15 residues. Between the trimmed V and J ends, which lost 5 bases and 0 bases, there was a span of 13 bases. The CDR3, as DNA: TGTGCCAGCAGCAATGGGGGCATCATGAACACTGAAGCTTTCTTT. This sequence encodes CASSNGGIMNTEAFF.

The chain has TRBV30 and TRBJ2-2; 8 bases agree with TRBD2. The CDR3 consists of 14 residues. V lost 2 bases to trimming and J lost 4 bases; unmatched junction nucleotides: 3. Germline-derived CDR1 and CDR2 are GTSNPN and SVGIG (reference sequence). Here the CDR3 DNA reads TGTGCCTGGAGTAGCGGGAGAATCACCGGGGAGCTGTTTTTT. Translated, it gives CAWSSGRITGELFF.

This rearrangement joins TRBV19 to TRBJ1-5; D may be TRBD1 (5 bases). Germline CDR1 LNHDA, CDR2 SQIVND (reference sequence). The CDR3 runs to 15 residues. The V gene lost 0 bases and the J gene lost 7 bases, with 13 bases spanning the gap. The CDR3 nucleotides read TGTGCCAGTAGTATAGAGGGAAGGGGTCACCAGCCCCAGCATTTT. Its translation: CASSIEGRGHQPQHF. Full variable domain (remainder filled in from reference TRBV19 and TRBJ1-5): DGGITQSPKYLFRKEGQNVTLSCEQNLNHDAMYWYRQDPGQGLRLIYYSQIVNDFQKGDIAEGYSVSREKKESFPLTVTSAQKNPTAFYLCASSIEGRGHQPQHFGDGTRLSIL.